Presented here are 19 T cell receptor beta chains from one specimen sequenced in a study of T-cell reconstitution after alpha-beta-depleted transplantation in children. Unique molecular identifiers were incorporated during preparation of the TCRbeta library. Using its own MiXCR run on the PCR reads, TCRdb lists one record per CDR3 protein. The sample has some 110,000 distinct CDR3 sequences, over 9% seen once. Sequencing was performed on PBMCs, taken before TCRalphabeta/CD19-depleted stem cell transplant. All receptors derive from a boy between 2 and 10 years old with acute lymphoblastic leukemia, due to receive a stem cell transplant.

This clonotype has at least ten counts. The rearrangement links TRBV5-1 to TRBJ2-1, with D unclear. Trimming took off 0 bases at V and 6 bases at J, with 7 bases between the two ends. Per the germline V gene, CDR1 is SGHRS and CDR2 is YFSETQ. The CDR3 has 13 amino acids. The CDR3 region has the DNA TGCGCCAGCAGCTTGGGGCCGCCCAATGAGCAGTTCTTC. This codes for CASSLGPPNEQFF.

This clonotype was found many times. A read error may produce the germline difference seen at one junction end. The rearrangement links TRBV7-7 to TRBJ2-3, with 14 nucleotides matching TRBD2. Germline V gene data show CDR1 as SSHAT and CDR2 as FNYEAQ (reference sequence). CDR3 length equals 15 residues. CDR3 sequence: CASSMTSGRADTQYF. DNA for the CDR3: TGTGCTAGCAGCATGACTAGCGGGAGGGCAGATACGCAGTATTTT. The full variable domain, with the rest looked up from reference TRBV7-7 and TRBJ2-3, is GAGVSQSPRYKVTKRGQDVTLRCDPISSHATLYWYQQALGQGPEFLTYFNYEAQPDKSGLPSDRFSAERPEGSISTLTIQRTEQRDSAMYRCASSMTSGRADTQYFGPGTRLTVL.

This clonotype was seen at least ten times. V gene TRBV20-1 combines with J gene TRBJ2-1; 16 bases fit TRBD2. The junction had 12 bases not matched to a gene; V was cut back by 6 bases and J by 10 bases. The CDR3 length is 16 residues. Germline V gene lookup returns CDR1 DFQATT and CDR2 SNEGSKA (reference sequence). The DNA of the CDR3 is TGCAGTGCCAGACTGGCCGGGACTAGCGGGAGGGGGGAGCAGTTCTTC. Amino acid sequence: CSARLAGTSGRGEQFF.

The chain recombines TRBV5-1 with TRBJ1-1; the D gene is possibly TRBD1 (5 bases). With 0 bases removed from V and 1 base from J, the gap between germline ends came to 16 bases. Per germline, CDR1 SGHRS and CDR2 YFSETQ. There are 17 residues in the CDR3. Here the CDR3 DNA reads TGCGCCAGCAGCTTGGCCCTGGGCAGGGAGGCGAACACTGAAGCTTTCTTT. It yields the protein CASSLALGREANTEAFF.

There are many counts of this clonotype. This rearrangement joins TRBV5-5 to TRBJ2-1; the D gene is possibly TRBD2 (6 bases). Trimming shortened V by 2 bases and J by 7 bases, and 16 bases separated the two germline ends. Germline V gene sequence: CDR1 SGHKS, CDR2 YYEKEE (reference sequence). This CDR3 has 15 residues. CDR3 region: CASSFWRDVRNEQFF. CDR3 sequence (DNA): TGTGCCAGCAGCTTTTGGCGGGACGTTAGGAATGAGCAGTTCTTC.

V is TRBV4-2 and J is TRBJ2-6, with no clear D. The CDR3 has 15 amino acids. Germline CDR1 is LGHNA and CDR2 is YNFKEQ. Trimming took 0 bases from V and 1 from J, leaving 4 bases between them. The CDR3: CASSQELSGANVLTF. In DNA, the CDR3 is TGTGCCAGCAGCCAAGAGCTATCTGGGGCCAACGTCCTGACTTTC.

In its sample, this clonotype was seen a few times. This rearrangement joins TRBV15 to TRBJ2-1; 7 bases align to TRBD2. The CDR3 is made up of 16 amino acids. With V trimmed by 0 bases and J by 4 bases, 6 bases remained unmatched. From germline, CDR1 is LNHNV and CDR2 YYDKDF (reference sequence). The CDR3 DNA sequence: TGTGCCACCAGCAGAGATCTGGGGGAGGGGTACAATGAGCAGTTCTTC. The encoded protein is CATSRDLGEGYNEQFF. Complete variable domain (other parts from reference TRBV15 and TRBJ2-1): DAMVIQNPRYQVTQFGKPVTLSCSQTLNHNVMYWYQQKSSQAPKLLFHYYDKDFNNEADTPDNFQSRRPNTSFCFLDIRSPGLGDTAMYLCATSRDLGEGYNEQFFGPGTRLTVL.

The rearrangement uses TRBV7-6 and TRBJ2-7; no firm D call. The V gene lost 2 bases and the J gene lost 4 bases, with 15 bases spanning the gap. The CDR3 spans 15 residues. Germline CDR1 reads SGHVS; CDR2 reads FNYEAQ. For the CDR3, the DNA is TGTGCCAGCAGCTTATGTGTGACTGTGACTTACGAGCAGTACTTC. Amino acids: CASSLCVTVTYEQYF. The full variable domain, rest sourced from reference TRBV7-6 and TRBJ2-7, is GAGVSQSPRYKVTKRGQDVALRCDPISGHVSLYWYRQALGQGPEFLTYFNYEAQQDKSGLPNDRFSAERPEGSISTLTIQRTEQRDSAMYRCASSLCVTVTYEQYFGPGTRLTVT.

The V and J genes are TRBV11-2 and TRBJ2-1; D is ambiguous. This CDR3 region has 11 residues. Germline CDR1 is SGHAT and CDR2 is FQNNGV. Trimming stripped 6 bases from V and 4 bases from J, with 4 bases between. The CDR3 is CASRHYNEQFF. CDR3 bases: TGTGCCAGCAGGCATTACAATGAGCAGTTCTTC.

This clonotype was recorded a few times. In nucleotides, the CDR3 is TGTGCCAGCAGCGTAGTGGCCGAAGCGGGCGGTACGCAGTATTTT. Its translation is CASSVVAEAGGTQYF. J is TRBJ2-3 and V is TRBV9, with a tentative D call TRBD2 (6 bases). The CDR3 covers 15 residues. V lost 0 bases and J lost 8, with 16 bases in between. Germline V lookup: CDR1 SGDLS, CDR2 YYNGEE.

This clonotype was seen a handful of times. J is TRBJ2-5 and V is TRBV5-1; D not resolved. The CDR3 has 14 amino acids. V was pared by 2 bases and J by 2 bases, with 10 bases between. The germline gives CDR1 SGHRS, CDR2 YFSETQ. CDR3 sequence reads: CASSFDTNQETQYF. In DNA, the CDR3 is TGCGCCAGCAGCTTCGACACGAATCAAGAGACCCAGTACTTC.

This clonotype was seen ten or more times. This chain links TRBV5-6 with TRBJ1-2; no firm D call. V was cut by 0 bases and J by 2 bases, with 8 bases left in between. Germline values: CDR1 SGHDT, CDR2 YYEEEE. The CDR3 consists of 14 residues. The CDR3 DNA follows: TGTGCCAGCAGCTTGGAAGGATTAAACTATGGCTACACCTTC. Protein sequence: CASSLEGLNYGYTF.

Here the CDR3 reads CASSLEAGGGEQFF. The CDR3 nucleotides read TGTGCCAGCAGCTTAGAGGCGGGAGGAGGTGAGCAGTTCTTC. This chain uses TRBV7-2 with TRBJ2-1, with 8 nucleotides matching TRBD2. V lost 1 base and J lost 9; bases outside the gene matches: 5. Germline V gene lookup returns CDR1 SGHTA and CDR2 FQGNSA. The CDR3 runs to 14 residues.

There are many counts of this clonotype. The chain uses TRBV12-3 or TRBV12-4 and TRBJ1-3, with D possibly matching TRBD1 (5 bases). V was trimmed by 4 bases and J by 0 bases, leaving 16 bases between them. The CDR3 runs to 17 residues. The CDR3 loop reads CASSYQGTKISGNTIYF. The CDR3 DNA reads as TGTGCCAGCAGTTACCAGGGAACTAAAATCTCTGGAAACACCATATATTTT.

The CDR3 region is CSARGRTDSARSYEQYF. The CDR3 DNA reads as TGCAGTGCTAGAGGTAGGACGGATTCGGCCCGCTCCTACGAGCAGTACTTC. The chain combines TRBV20-1 with TRBJ2-7; D not certain. The CDR3 length is 17 residues. Germline-derived CDR1 and CDR2 are DFQATT and SNEGSKA (reference sequence). With 1 base removed from V and 0 bases from J, the gap between germline ends came to 19 bases.

This clonotype appeared a few times. The J gene is TRBJ2-1, the V gene TRBV2, with D perhaps matching TRBD2 (5 bases). This CDR3 has 12 residues. V lost 3 bases and J lost 15, with 15 bases in between. Germline lookup yields CDR1 SNHLY and CDR2 FYNNEI. The CDR3 nucleotides read TGTGCCAGCAGTGAGGGTCGGGGTAGCTGGTTCTTC. Translating gives CASSEGRGSWFF.

V is TRBV7-2 and J is TRBJ2-2; 9 bases map to TRBD2. Trimming removed 3 bases from V and 1 base from J; junction bases left unmatched: 6. Germline V lookup: CDR1 SGHTA, CDR2 FQGNSA. This CDR3 spans 17 amino acids. The CDR3 DNA reads TGTGCCAGCAGCTTGGTAACAGCGGGAGGGAACACCGGGGAGCTGTTTTTT. As protein: CASSLVTAGGNTGELFF.

At least ten counts were recorded for this clonotype. The rearrangement uses TRBV12-3 or TRBV12-4 and TRBJ2-5, with D possibly being TRBD1 (6 bases). The CDR3 consists of 12 residues. V was shortened by 5 bases and J by 4 bases, with 8 bases between the two germline ends. CDR3 protein: CASSAQGETQYF. Here the CDR3 DNA reads TGTGCCAGCAGTGCACAGGGAGAGACCCAGTACTTC.

This clonotype was recorded a few times. This chain joins TRBV6-1 and TRBJ2-1; 11 positions match TRBD2. The J segment lost 8 bases and the V segment lost 6 bases, leaving 15 bases of the junction unmatched. Germline V gives CDR1 MNHNS, CDR2 SASEGT. This CDR3 region has 17 residues. This CDR3 reads CASRANLLAGASDEQFF. For the CDR3, the DNA is TGTGCCAGCAGGGCCAACTTACTAGCGGGAGCTTCGGATGAGCAGTTCTTC.